This section outlines one T cell receptor beta chain sequence together with its context. Its cognate antigen is unknown. This specimen comes from a study of shared clonotypes between healthy human individuals. General study findings and limits: The study sampled only blood, and tissue repertoires likely differ.

Repertoires were generated with immunoSEQ multiplex PCR, while TCRdb's copy carries only in-frame clones and drops some. The profile shows 470,000 or so clones, 70% to 80% of them singletons. The germline gives CDR1 SGHDT, CDR2 YYEEEE. CDR3 length equals 16 residues. Deletions cut 1 base from V and 7 bases from J, with 17 bases between. The rearrangement uses TRBV5-6 and TRBJ1-4; TRBD1 might be the D (6 bases). The receptor was isolated from a woman aged 40 to 49 in good health. Some clones in this sample may be carry-over from other donors' samples. Sequencing used PBMCs. Here the CDR3 DNA reads TGTGCCAGCAGCTTGTCAACGGGGACATTTCTTGAAAAACTGTTTTTT. Its translation is CASSLSTGTFLEKLFF. The full variable domain, rest sourced from reference TRBV5-6 and TRBJ1-4, is DAGVTQSPTHLIKTRGQQVTLRCSPKSGHDTVSWYQQALGQGPQFIFQYYEEEERQRGNFPDRFSGHQFPNYSSELNVNALLLGDSALYLCASSLSTGTFLEKLFFGSGTQLSVL.